A single sample gave rise to the 15 T cell receptor beta chains below, sequenced in a study of T cells in Graves' hyperthyroidism and ophthalmopathy. TCR beta CDR3 sequences were amplified from RNA transcripts. Using the HTBI primer set, a first-round RT-PCR was run on the TCR CDR3. TCRdb independently ran MiXCR on the multiplex PCR reads; one entry per CDR3 protein. The profile shows about 340,000 distinct CDR3 sequences, about 20% of them singletons. The sequenced sample was blood. The source is a woman in her fifties or sixties with Graves' hyperthyroidism.

The chain recombines TRBV27 with TRBJ2-7; TRBD2 might be the D (6 bases). The germline gives CDR1 MNHEY, CDR2 SMNVEV (reference sequence). The CDR3 consists of 14 residues. V gave up 5 bases and J gave up 4 bases, with 15 bases separating them. CDR3 bases: TGTGCCAGCAGTCCCCCGGGTAGCGGATACGAGCAGTACTTC. Translation: CASSPPGSGYEQYF.

Concerning this clonotype itself: This may stem from a read error, because a much larger clone lies one nucleotide away. The rearrangement uses TRBV12-3 or TRBV12-4 and TRBJ1-3; no clear D. This CDR3 has 15 amino acids. The DNA of the CDR3 is TGTGCCAGCAGTTTCGGACCCTTAGTTGGAAACACCATGTATTTT. Protein sequence: CASSFGPLVGNTMYF.

This clonotype was observed at least ten times. This rearrangement joins TRBV13 to TRBJ2-1, with 11 positions matching TRBD2. The V and J ends lost 2 bases and 1 base, in that order; junction bases with no gene match: 10. Germline V lookup: CDR1 PRHDT, CDR2 FYEKMQ (reference sequence). The CDR3 has 19 amino acids. CDR3 DNA sequence: TGTGCCAGCAGCTTAAGGGGGCTAGCGGGGGGCTATTCCTACAATGAGCAGTTCTTC. Protein: CASSLRGLAGGYSYNEQFF.

Many counts were recorded for this clonotype. The chain's CDR3 is CSVDAGGPHNEQFF. CDR3 DNA sequence: TGCAGCGTTGATGCGGGAGGGCCTCACAATGAGCAGTTCTTC. The chain carries TRBV29-1 and TRBJ2-1, with 9 bases that match TRBD2. From germline, CDR1 is SQVTM and CDR2 ANQGSEA. This CDR3 comprises 14 residues. The ends lost 3 bases at V and 5 bases at J; junction bases unmatched: 5.

This clonotype appeared a few times. The germline gene is not matched at one end of the junction; a read error may be the cause. The CDR3 bases are TGTGCCAGCAGTGAAGCGCGAGGGGCTCGGGGTTATTACAATTTT. Amino acid sequence: CASSEARGARGYYNF. This rearrangement joins TRBV2 to TRBJ1-5; a weak D match, TRBD1 (5 bases). The germline V gene has CDR1 SNHLY and CDR2 FYNNEI. The CDR3 has 15 amino acids. Full variable domain (remainder filled in from reference TRBV2 and TRBJ1-5): EPEVTQTPSHQVTQMGQEVILRCVPISNHLYFYWYRQILGQKVEFLVSFYNNEISEKSEIFDDQFSVERPDGSNFTLKIRSTKLEDSAMYFCASSEARGARGYYNFGDGTRLSIL.

The CDR3 DNA reads TGTGCCAGCAGTTACTCGAGGACGGGGGGAGCCCACGGTATCGAGCAGTACTTC. Protein product: CASSYSRTGGAHGIEQYF. This rearrangement joins TRBV6-5 to TRBJ2-7; 7 positions agree with TRBD2. V gave up 0 bases and J gave up 6 bases; unmatched junction bases: 17. CDR3 size: 18 residues. Germline loops: CDR1 MNHEY, CDR2 SVGAGI.

This chain connects TRBV27 to TRBJ1-4, with 9 bases fitting TRBD1. Germline CDR1 MNHEY, CDR2 SMNVEV (reference sequence). The CDR3 contains 13 residues. V lost 5 bases, J lost 8 bases, and 3 bases stayed unmatched. The CDR3 nucleotides read TGTGCCAGCAGTACAGGGGGCCCCGAAAAACTGTTTTTT. Translated: CASSTGGPEKLFF. Together with reference TRBV27 and TRBJ1-4, the CDR3 gives the full variable domain: EAQVTQNPRYLITVTGKKLTVTCSQNMNHEYMSWYRQDPGLGLRQIYYSMNVEVTDKGDVPEGYKVSRKEKRNFPLILESPSPNQTSLYFCASSTGGPEKLFFGSGTQLSVL.

The gene calls are TRBV20-1 and TRBJ1-3, with D tentatively TRBD1 (6 bases). Germline values: CDR1 DFQATT, CDR2 SNEGSKA (reference sequence). V lost 2 bases and J lost 10, with 12 bases in between. This CDR3 spans 12 amino acids. The CDR3 DNA reads TGCAGTGCTAGACCGGGGGCAGGGACCATATATTTT. It translates to CSARPGAGTIYF.

V and J are TRBV18 and TRBJ2-1, with 9 bases aligning to TRBD2. The V segment lost 2 bases and the J segment 1 base; nucleotides outside the gene matches: 3. From germline, CDR1 is KGHSH and CDR2 LQKENI. The CDR3 extends over 16 amino acids. In nucleotides, the CDR3 is TGTGCCAGCTCACCAATGACTAGCGGTTCCTACAATGAGCAGTTCTTC. It translates to CASSPMTSGSYNEQFF. Full variable domain (remainder filled in from reference TRBV18 and TRBJ2-1): NAGVMQNPRHLVRRRGQEARLRCSPMKGHSHVYWYRQLPEEGLKFMVYLQKENIIDESGMPKERFSAEFPKEGPSILRIQQVVRGDSAAYFCASSPMTSGSYNEQFFGPGTRLTVL.

The chain carries TRBV19 and TRBJ2-3, with TRBD2 identical over 7 bases. CDR3 length equals 16 residues. Losses at the gene ends were 3 bases for V and 6 bases for J; bases not matched to a gene: 12. Germline assignment: CDR1 LNHDA and CDR2 SQIVND (reference sequence). The CDR3 loop reads CASSIGRQHPGDTQYF. CDR3 bases: TGTGCCAGTAGTATCGGGAGGCAGCACCCTGGGGATACGCAGTATTTT. Drawing the rest from reference TRBV19 and TRBJ2-3, the complete variable domain is DGGITQSPKYLFRKEGQNVTLSCEQNLNHDAMYWYRQDPGQGLRLIYYSQIVNDFQKGDIAEGYSVSREKKESFPLTVTSAQKNPTAFYLCASSIGRQHPGDTQYFGPGTRLTVL.

The rearrangement joins TRBV5-1 to TRBJ2-7, with TRBD1 as a possible D gene (5 bases). Germline CDR1 reads SGHRS; CDR2 reads YFSETQ. Trimming cost V 1 base and J 1 base, with 9 bases left between them. This CDR3 spans 14 amino acids. CDR3 DNA sequence: TGCGCCAGCAGCTTGATTCAGGGATCCTACGAGCAGTACTTC. Translation: CASSLIQGSYEQYF. The complete variable domain, with remaining parts taken from reference TRBV5-1 and TRBJ2-7, reads KAGVTQTPRYLIKTRGQQVTLSCSPISGHRSVSWYQQTPGQGLQFLFEYFSETQRNKGNFPGRFSGRQFSNSRSEMNVSTLELGDSALYLCASSLIQGSYEQYFGPGTRLTVT.

Many counts were recorded for this clonotype. The V gene is TRBV6-6, the J gene TRBJ2-3; D unresolved. The germline V gene has CDR1 MNHNY and CDR2 SVGAGI (reference sequence). Trimming stripped 0 bases from V and 2 bases from J, with 3 bases between. There are 13 residues in the CDR3. DNA of the CDR3: TGTGCCAGCAGTTACTCGGCCACAGATACGCAGTATTTT. Translation: CASSYSATDTQYF.

This clonotype came up a few times. J is TRBJ1-2 and V is TRBV7-9; D is perhaps TRBD1 (5 bases). V dropped 5 bases and J dropped 7 bases, with 8 bases sitting between them. Germline CDR1 SEHNR, CDR2 FQNEAQ (reference sequence). The CDR3 has 11 residues. The DNA for the CDR3 is TGTGCCAGCAGCCAGACAGTTGGCTACACCTTC. Translating gives CASSQTVGYTF.

This clonotype was seen only a few times. The chain is built from TRBV10-3 and TRBJ2-1; a possible D gene is TRBD2 (5 bases). The CDR3 has 16 residues. Between the trimmed V and J ends, which lost 6 bases and 7 bases, there was a span of 22 bases. Germline assignment: CDR1 ENHRY and CDR2 SYGVKD. CDR3 loop: CAISSASFWGENEQFF. CDR3 nucleotide sequence: TGTGCCATCAGCAGCGCTAGCTTTTGGGGAGAGAATGAGCAGTTCTTC.

This clonotype was detected ten times or more. This chain joins TRBV5-1 and TRBJ2-1; a weak D match, TRBD1 (5 bases). Trimming took off 2 bases at V and 7 bases at J, with 10 bases between the two ends. Germline assignment: CDR1 SGHRS and CDR2 YFSETQ. The CDR3 is 13 amino acids. The CDR3 bases are TGCGCCAGCAGCTTCCAGGGTACGAATGAGCAGTTCTTC. Protein product: CASSFQGTNEQFF.